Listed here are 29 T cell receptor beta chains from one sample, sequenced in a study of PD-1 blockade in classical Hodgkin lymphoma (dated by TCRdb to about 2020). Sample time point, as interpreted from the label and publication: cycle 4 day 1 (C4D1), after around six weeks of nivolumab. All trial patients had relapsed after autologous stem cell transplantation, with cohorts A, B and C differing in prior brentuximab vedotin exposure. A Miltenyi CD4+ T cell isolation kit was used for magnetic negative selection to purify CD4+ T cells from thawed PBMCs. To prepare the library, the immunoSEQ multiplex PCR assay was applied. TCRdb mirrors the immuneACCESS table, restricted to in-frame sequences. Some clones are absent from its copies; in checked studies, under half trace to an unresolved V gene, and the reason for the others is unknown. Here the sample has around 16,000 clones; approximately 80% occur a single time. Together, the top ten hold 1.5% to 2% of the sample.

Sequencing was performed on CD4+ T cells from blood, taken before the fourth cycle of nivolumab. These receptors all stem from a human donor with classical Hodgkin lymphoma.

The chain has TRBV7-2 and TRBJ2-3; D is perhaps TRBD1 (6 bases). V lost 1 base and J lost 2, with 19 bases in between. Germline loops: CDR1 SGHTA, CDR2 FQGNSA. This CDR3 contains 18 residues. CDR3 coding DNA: TGTGCCAGCAGCTTAGTGCGAATACAGGGTTGGGCCACAGATACGCAGTATTTT. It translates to CASSLVRIQGWATDTQYF.

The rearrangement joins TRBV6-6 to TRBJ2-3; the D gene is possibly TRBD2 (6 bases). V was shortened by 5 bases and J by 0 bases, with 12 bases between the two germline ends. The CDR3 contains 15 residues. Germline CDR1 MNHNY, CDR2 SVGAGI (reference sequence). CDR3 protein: CASSLTRPSTDTQYF. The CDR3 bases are TGTGCCAGCAGTCTGACTAGACCTAGCACAGATACGCAGTATTTT.

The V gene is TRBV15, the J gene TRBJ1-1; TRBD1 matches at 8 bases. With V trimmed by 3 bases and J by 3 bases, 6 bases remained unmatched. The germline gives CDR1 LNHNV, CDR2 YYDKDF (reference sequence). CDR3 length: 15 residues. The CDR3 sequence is CATSRDRQGYTEAFF. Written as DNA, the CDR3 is TGTGCCACCAGCAGGGACCGACAGGGGTACACTGAAGCTTTCTTT.

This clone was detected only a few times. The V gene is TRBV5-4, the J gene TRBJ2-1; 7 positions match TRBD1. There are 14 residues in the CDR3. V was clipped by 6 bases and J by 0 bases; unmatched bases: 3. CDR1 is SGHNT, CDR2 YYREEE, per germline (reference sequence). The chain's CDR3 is CASNSGGSYNEQFF. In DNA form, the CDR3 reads TGTGCCAGCAACTCAGGGGGCTCCTACAATGAGCAGTTCTTC.

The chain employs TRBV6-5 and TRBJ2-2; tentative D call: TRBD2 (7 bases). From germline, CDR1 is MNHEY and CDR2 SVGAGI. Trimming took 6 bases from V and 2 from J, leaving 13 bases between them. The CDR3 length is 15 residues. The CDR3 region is CASRRAGTNTGELFF. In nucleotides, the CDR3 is TGTGCCAGCAGACGAGCGGGGACAAACACCGGGGAGCTGTTTTTT.

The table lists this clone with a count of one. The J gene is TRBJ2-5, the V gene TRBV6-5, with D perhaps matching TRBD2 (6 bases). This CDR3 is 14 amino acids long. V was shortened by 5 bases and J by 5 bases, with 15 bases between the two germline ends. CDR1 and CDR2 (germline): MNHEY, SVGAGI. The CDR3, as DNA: TGTGCCAGCAGTCCCCAGACTAGTCAGGAGACCCAGTACTTC. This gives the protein CASSPQTSQETQYF.

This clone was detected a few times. CDR3 DNA: TGCGCCAGCAGCCAAGATCCTTCGAGGCTCGGGTCGCCCGGGGAGCTGTTTTTT. Its protein is CASSQDPSRLGSPGELFF. J is TRBJ2-2 and V is TRBV4-1; D is undetermined. CDR3 length: 18 residues. V gave up 0 bases and J gave up 6 bases, with 20 bases separating them. The V gene's germline CDR1 is MGHRA and CDR2 YSYEKL.

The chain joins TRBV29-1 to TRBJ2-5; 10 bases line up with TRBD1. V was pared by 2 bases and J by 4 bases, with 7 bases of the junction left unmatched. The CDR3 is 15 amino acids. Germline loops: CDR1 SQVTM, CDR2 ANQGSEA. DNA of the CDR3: TGCAGCGTTGAATTCGGACAGGGGGGACGAGAGACCCAGTACTTC. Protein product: CSVEFGQGGRETQYF.

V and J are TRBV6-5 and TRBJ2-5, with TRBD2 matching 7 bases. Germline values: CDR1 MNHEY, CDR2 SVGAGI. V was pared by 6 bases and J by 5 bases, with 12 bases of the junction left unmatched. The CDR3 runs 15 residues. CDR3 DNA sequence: TGTGCCAGCAGCTCTACGTGGGGAGGGGAGGAGACCCAGTACTTC. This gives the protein CASSSTWGGEETQYF.

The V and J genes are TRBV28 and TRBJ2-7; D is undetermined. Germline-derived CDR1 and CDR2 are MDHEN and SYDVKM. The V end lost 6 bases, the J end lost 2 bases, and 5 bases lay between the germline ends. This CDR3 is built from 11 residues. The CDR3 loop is CASSDTYEQYF. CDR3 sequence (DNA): TGTGCCAGCAGCGATACCTACGAGCAGTACTTC.

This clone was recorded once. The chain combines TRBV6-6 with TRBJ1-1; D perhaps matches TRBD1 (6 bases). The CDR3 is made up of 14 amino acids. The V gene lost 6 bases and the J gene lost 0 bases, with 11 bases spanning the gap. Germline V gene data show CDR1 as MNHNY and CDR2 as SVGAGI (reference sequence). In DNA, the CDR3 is TGTGCCAGCAGGGCAACAGGGATGAACACTGAAGCTTTCTTT. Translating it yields CASRATGMNTEAFF.

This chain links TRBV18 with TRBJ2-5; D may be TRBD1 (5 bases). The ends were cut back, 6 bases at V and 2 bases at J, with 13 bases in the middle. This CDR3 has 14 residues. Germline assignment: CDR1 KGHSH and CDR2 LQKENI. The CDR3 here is CASSMGQLQETQYF. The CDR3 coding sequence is TGTGCCAGCTCGATGGGGCAGTTACAAGAGACCCAGTACTTC.

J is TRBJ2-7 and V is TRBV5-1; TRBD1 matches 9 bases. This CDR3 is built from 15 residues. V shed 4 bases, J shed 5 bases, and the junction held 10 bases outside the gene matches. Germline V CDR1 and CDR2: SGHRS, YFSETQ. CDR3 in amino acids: CASSPEGQGFNEQYF. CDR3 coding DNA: TGCGCCAGCAGCCCAGAGGGACAGGGTTTCAACGAGCAGTACTTC.

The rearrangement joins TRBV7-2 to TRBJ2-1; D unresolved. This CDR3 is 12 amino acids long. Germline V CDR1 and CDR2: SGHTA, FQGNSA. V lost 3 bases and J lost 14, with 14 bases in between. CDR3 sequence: CASSLSRSAKFF. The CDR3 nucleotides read TGTGCCAGCAGCTTGAGTAGGTCAGCGAAGTTCTTC.

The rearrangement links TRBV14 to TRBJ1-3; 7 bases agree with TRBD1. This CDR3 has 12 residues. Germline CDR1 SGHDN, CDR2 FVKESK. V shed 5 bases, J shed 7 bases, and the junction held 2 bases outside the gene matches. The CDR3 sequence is CASSGQVNTIYF. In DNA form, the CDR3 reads TGTGCCAGCAGCGGACAGGTTAACACCATATATTTT.

The CDR3: CASSFTSGRVSSTDTQYF. The CDR3 DNA reads TGTGCCAGCAGCTTCACTAGCGGGAGGGTATCGAGCACAGATACGCAGTATTTT. The chain couples TRBV7-2 to TRBJ2-3; 13 bases agree with TRBD2. With V trimmed by 3 bases and J by 0 bases, 6 bases remained unmatched. CDR1 and CDR2 from the germline V gene are SGHTA and FQGNSA. The CDR3 runs 18 residues.

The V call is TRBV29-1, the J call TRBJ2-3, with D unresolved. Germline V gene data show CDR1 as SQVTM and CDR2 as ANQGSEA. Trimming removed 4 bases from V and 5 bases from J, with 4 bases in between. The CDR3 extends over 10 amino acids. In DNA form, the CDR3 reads TGCAGCGTTGTTCGAGATACGCAGTATTTT. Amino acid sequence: CSVVRDTQYF.

CDR3: CASSRYDRDTEAFF. DNA for the CDR3: TGTGCCAGCAGCCGATACGACAGGGACACTGAAGCTTTCTTT. This sequence joins TRBV6-6 and TRBJ1-1; 7 nucleotides agree with TRBD1. J lost 3 bases, V lost 6 bases, and 7 bases had no gene match. The germline V gene encodes CDR1 MNHNY and CDR2 SVGAGI (reference sequence). CDR3 length equals 14 residues.

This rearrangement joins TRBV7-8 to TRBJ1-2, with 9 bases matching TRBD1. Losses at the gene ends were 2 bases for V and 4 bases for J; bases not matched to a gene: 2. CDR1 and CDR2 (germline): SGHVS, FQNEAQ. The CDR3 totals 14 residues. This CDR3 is CASSLSQGAYGYTF. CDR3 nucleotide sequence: TGTGCCAGCAGCTTATCACAGGGGGCCTATGGCTACACCTTC.

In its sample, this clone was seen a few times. DNA for the CDR3: TGTGCCAGCTCACCATCAGGTGAAAAACTGTTTTTT. Protein sequence: CASSPSGEKLFF. The chain couples TRBV18 to TRBJ1-4; D call uncertain. Trimming cost V 2 bases and J 7 bases, with 5 bases left between them. CDR1 KGHSH and CDR2 LQKENI come from the germline V gene. This CDR3 has 12 residues.

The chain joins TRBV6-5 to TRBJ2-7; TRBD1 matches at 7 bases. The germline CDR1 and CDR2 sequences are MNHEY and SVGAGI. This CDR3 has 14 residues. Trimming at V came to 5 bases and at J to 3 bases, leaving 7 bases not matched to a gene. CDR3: CASSRLQGNYEQYF. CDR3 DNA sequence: TGTGCCAGCAGTCGTCTACAGGGGAACTACGAGCAGTACTTC.

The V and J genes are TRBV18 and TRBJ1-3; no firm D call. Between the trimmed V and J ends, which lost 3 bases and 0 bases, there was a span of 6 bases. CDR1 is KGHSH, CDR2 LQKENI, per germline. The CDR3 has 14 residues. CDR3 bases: TGTGCCAGCTCACCGGCACACTCTGGAAACACCATATATTTT. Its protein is CASSPAHSGNTIYF.

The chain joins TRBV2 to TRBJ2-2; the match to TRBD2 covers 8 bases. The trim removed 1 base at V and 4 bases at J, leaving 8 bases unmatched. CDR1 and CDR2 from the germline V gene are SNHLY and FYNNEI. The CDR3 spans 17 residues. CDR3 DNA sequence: TGTGCCAGCAGTGAAGTAATAGCGGGGAGGGCCACCGGGGAGCTGTTTTTT. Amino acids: CASSEVIAGRATGELFF.

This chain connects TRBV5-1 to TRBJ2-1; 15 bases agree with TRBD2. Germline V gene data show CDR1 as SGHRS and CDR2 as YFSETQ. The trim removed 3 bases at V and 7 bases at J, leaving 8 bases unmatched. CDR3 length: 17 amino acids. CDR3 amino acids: CASSSDPGLAGGNEQFF. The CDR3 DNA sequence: TGCGCCAGCAGCTCAGATCCGGGACTAGCGGGAGGAAATGAGCAGTTCTTC.

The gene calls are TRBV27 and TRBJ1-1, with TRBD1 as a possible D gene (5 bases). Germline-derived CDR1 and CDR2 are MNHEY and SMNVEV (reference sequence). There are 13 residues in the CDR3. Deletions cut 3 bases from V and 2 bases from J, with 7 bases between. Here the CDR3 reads CASSLTANTEAFF. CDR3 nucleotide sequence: TGTGCCAGCAGTTTGACAGCAAACACTGAAGCTTTCTTT.

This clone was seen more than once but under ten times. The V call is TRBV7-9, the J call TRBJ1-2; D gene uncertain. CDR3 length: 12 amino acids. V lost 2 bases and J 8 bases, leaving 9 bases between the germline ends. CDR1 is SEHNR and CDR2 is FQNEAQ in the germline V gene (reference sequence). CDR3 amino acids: CASSLSEGGYTF. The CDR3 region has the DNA TGTGCCAGCAGCTTAAGCGAGGGCGGCTACACCTTC.

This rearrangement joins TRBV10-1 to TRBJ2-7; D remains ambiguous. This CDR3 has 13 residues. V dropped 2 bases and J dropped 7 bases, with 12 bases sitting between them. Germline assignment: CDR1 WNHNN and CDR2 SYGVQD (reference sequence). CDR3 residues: CASSEGRHREQYF. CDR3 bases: TGCGCCAGCAGTGAGGGAAGGCACCGGGAGCAGTACTTC.

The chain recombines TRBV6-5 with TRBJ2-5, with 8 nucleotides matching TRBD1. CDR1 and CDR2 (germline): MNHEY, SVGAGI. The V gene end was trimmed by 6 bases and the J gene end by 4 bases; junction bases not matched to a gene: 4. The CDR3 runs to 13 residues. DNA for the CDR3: TGTGCCAGCAGCAGGGGGCCGGGAGAGACCCAGTACTTC. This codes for CASSRGPGETQYF.

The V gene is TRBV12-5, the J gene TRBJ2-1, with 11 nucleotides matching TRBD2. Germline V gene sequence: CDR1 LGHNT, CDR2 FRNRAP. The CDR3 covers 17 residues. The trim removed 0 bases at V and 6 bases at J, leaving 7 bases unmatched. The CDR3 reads CASGLVLTSGSFNEQFF. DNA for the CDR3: TGTGCTAGTGGTTTGGTACTAACTAGCGGGAGTTTCAATGAGCAGTTCTTC.